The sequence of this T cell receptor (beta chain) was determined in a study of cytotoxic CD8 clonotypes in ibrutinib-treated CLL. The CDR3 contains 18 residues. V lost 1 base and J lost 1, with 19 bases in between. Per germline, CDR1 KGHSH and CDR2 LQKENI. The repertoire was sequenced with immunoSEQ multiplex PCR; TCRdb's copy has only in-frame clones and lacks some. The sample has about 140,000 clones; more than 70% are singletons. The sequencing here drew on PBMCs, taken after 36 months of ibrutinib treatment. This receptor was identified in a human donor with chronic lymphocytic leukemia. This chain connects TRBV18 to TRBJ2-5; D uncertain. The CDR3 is CASSPQGTFSRSQETQYF. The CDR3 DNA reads TGTGCCAGCTCACCACAAGGTACCTTCTCCCGCAGCCAAGAGACCCAGTACTTC.